The rows below give T cell receptor beta chains drawn from one sample of a study of neurological immune-mediated disorders. TCRdb reprocessed the 5' RACE reads via MiXCR and lists one record per CDR3 protein. The data hold about 77,000 distinct CDR3 sequences, with roughly 9.9% observed a single time. Specimen: PBMCs. Receptors were obtained from a man aged 50-59 years in good health. The CDR3 runs from the conserved cysteine through the conserved F or W. D genes are given only for firm matches. Size values are once, few and many counts, or a class for expanded clones, and some rows have none.

V gene: TRBV5-1; J gene: TRBJ2-3; D gene: TRBD2; clone size: many; CDR3 DNA: TGCGCCAGCAGCCCCCCGGCTAGCGGACGCACAGATACGCAGTATTTT; CDR3 protein: CASSPPASGRTDTQYF
V gene: TRBV28; J gene: TRBJ2-3; D gene: NA; clone size: NA; CDR3 DNA: TGTGCCAGCAGTTCGGGACACGGTACAGATACGCAGTATTTT; CDR3 protein: CASSSGHGTDTQYF
V gene: TRBV29-1; J gene: TRBJ2-5; D gene: TRBD1; clone size: many; CDR3 DNA: TGCAGCGGACGGGACAGGGCCCTAGAGACCCAGTACTTC; CDR3 protein: CSGRDRALETQYF
V gene: TRBV20-1; J gene: TRBJ2-5; D gene: NA; clone size: many; CDR3 DNA: TGCAGTGCTTGGGGGATAAAAGAGACCCAGTACTTC; CDR3 protein: CSAWGIKETQYF
V gene: TRBV7-9; J gene: TRBJ2-7; D gene: NA; clone size: many; CDR3 DNA: TGTGCCAGCAGCCCTCGGGATCACTCCTACGAGCAGTACTTC; CDR3 protein: CASSPRDHSYEQYF
V gene: TRBV12-3/TRBV12-4; J gene: TRBJ2-6; D gene: NA; clone size: many; CDR3 DNA: TGTGCCAGCAGTACTATTCCATCTTTTTCTGGGGCCAACGTCCTGACTTTC; CDR3 protein: CASSTIPSFSGANVLTF
V gene: TRBV20-1; J gene: TRBJ2-1; D gene: NA; clone size: many; CDR3 DNA: TGCAGTGCTAGCGGAGCCTACAATGAGCAGTTCTTC; CDR3 protein: CSASGAYNEQFF
V gene: TRBV12-3/TRBV12-4; J gene: TRBJ2-7; D gene: NA; clone size: many; CDR3 DNA: TGTGCCAGCAGCCCTAGTAGCAACGAGCAGTACTTC; CDR3 protein: CASSPSSNEQYF
V gene: TRBV5-1; J gene: TRBJ2-5; D gene: TRBD2; clone size: few; CDR3 DNA: TGCGCCAGCAGCACATCCGCGGCTAGCGGGAGTGCAAGACAAGAGACCCAGTACTTC; CDR3 protein: CASSTSAASGSARQETQYF
V gene: TRBV3-1; J gene: TRBJ2-1; D gene: NA; clone size: many; CDR3 DNA: TGTGCCAGCCGCCCCGGGAGATACAATGAGCAGTTCTTC; CDR3 protein: CASRPGRYNEQFF
V gene: TRBV5-5; J gene: TRBJ2-1; D gene: NA; clone size: many; CDR3 DNA: TGTGCCAGCAGCTTGTCCGTTAATGACAATGAGCAGTTCTTC; CDR3 protein: CASSLSVNDNEQFF
V gene: TRBV6-1; J gene: TRBJ1-2; D gene: TRBD1; clone size: many; CDR3 DNA: TGTGCCAGCAGTACCGGGACAGGGGCGACGACTAACTATGGCTACACCTTC; CDR3 protein: CASSTGTGATTNYGYTF
V gene: TRBV27; J gene: TRBJ2-4; D gene: TRBD1; clone size: NA; CDR3 DNA: TGTGCCAGCAGCCGGGGACAGACCAAAAACATTCAGTACTTC; CDR3 protein: CASSRGQTKNIQYF
V gene: TRBV12-3/TRBV12-4; J gene: TRBJ1-5; D gene: NA; clone size: many; CDR3 DNA: TGTGCCAGCAGTTTTGCTGGGGGCATACCCCAGCATTTT; CDR3 protein: CASSFAGGIPQHF
V gene: TRBV5-1; J gene: TRBJ2-7; D gene: NA; clone size: many; CDR3 DNA: TGCGCCAGCAGCTCCACACAGTACGAGCAGTACTTC; CDR3 protein: CASSSTQYEQYF
V gene: TRBV20-1; J gene: TRBJ2-3; D gene: NA; clone size: many; CDR3 DNA: TGCAGTGCTCCTCTAGTCACAGATACGCAGTATTTT; CDR3 protein: CSAPLVTDTQYF
V gene: TRBV14; J gene: TRBJ2-1; D gene: TRBD2; clone size: many; CDR3 DNA: TGTGCCAGCAGCCCCTCGGGCGGGAGTTTCCACAATGAGCAGTTCTTC; CDR3 protein: CASSPSGGSFHNEQFF
V gene: TRBV10-3; J gene: TRBJ2-5; D gene: NA; clone size: many; CDR3 DNA: TGTGCCATCAGTGAGTCGGGGGACGAGACCCAGTACTTC; CDR3 protein: CAISESGDETQYF
V gene: TRBV7-2; J gene: TRBJ2-7; D gene: NA; clone size: many; CDR3 DNA: TGTGCCAGCAGCTTAAATAGTTACCATACCTCCTACGAGCAGTACTTC; CDR3 protein: CASSLNSYHTSYEQYF
V gene: TRBV28; J gene: TRBJ2-4; D gene: NA; clone size: many; CDR3 DNA: TGTGCCAGCAGCCAACACCTAGCCAAAAACATTCAGTACTTC; CDR3 protein: CASSQHLAKNIQYF
V gene: TRBV4-3; J gene: TRBJ2-3; D gene: TRBD2; clone size: many; CDR3 DNA: TGCGCCAGCAGCCAAGATTCGGGACTAGTTCACAATACGCAGTATTTT; CDR3 protein: CASSQDSGLVHNTQYF
V gene: TRBV6-5; J gene: TRBJ2-4; D gene: NA; clone size: NA; CDR3 DNA: TGTGCCAGCACTCCGATCCAAGGTGGCAAAAACATTCAGTACTTC; CDR3 protein: CASTPIQGGKNIQYF